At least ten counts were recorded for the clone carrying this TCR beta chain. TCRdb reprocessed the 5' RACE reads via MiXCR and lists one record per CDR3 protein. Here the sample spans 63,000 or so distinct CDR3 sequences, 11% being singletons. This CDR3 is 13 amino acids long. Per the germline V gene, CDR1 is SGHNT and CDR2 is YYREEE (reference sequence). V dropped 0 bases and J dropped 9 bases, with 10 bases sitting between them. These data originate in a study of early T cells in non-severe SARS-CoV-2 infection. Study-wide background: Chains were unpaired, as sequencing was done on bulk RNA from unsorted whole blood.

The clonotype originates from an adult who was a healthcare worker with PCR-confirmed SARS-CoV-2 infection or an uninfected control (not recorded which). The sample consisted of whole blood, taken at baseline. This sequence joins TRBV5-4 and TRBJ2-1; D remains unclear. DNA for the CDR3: TGTGCCAGCAGCTTGGAGGTGTTCGCTGAGCAGTTCTTC. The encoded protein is CASSLEVFAEQFF. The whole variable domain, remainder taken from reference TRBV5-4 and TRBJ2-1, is ETGVTQSPTHLIKTRGQQVTLRCSSQSGHNTVSWYQQALGQGPQFIFQYYREEENGRGNFPPRFSGLQFPNYSSELNVNALELDDSALYLCASSLEVFAEQFFGPGTRLTVL.